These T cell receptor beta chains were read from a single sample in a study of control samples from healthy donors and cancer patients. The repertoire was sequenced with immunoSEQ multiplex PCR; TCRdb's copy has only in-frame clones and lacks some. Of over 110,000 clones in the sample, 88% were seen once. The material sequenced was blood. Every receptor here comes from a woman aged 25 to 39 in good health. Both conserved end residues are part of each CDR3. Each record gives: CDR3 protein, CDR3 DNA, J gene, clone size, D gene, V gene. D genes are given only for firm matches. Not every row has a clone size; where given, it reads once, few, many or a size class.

CDR3aa: CASSLEGFFGSIYF
CDR3nt: TGTGCCAGCAGCTTAGAGGGTTTCTTTGGCTCCATATATTTT
j_gene: TRBJ1-3
abundance: NA
d_gene: NA
v_gene: TRBV7-2

CDR3aa: CASSLVFVTGELFF
CDR3nt: TGTGCCAGCAGCTTAGTTTTTGTTACCGGGGAGCTGTTTTTT
j_gene: TRBJ2-2
abundance: NA
d_gene: NA
v_gene: TRBV13

CDR3aa: CASSWGRSRGKETQYF
CDR3nt: TGCGCCAGCAGCTGGGGACGATCTAGGGGGAAAGAGACCCAGTACTTC
j_gene: TRBJ2-5
abundance: few
d_gene: NA
v_gene: TRBV5-1

CDR3aa: CASSLSSGPGTGELFF
CDR3nt: TGTGCCAGCAGCTTATCATCCGGACCCGGCACCGGGGAGCTGTTTTTT
j_gene: TRBJ2-2
abundance: NA
d_gene: NA
v_gene: TRBV11-2

CDR3aa: CASSGDPSWGNTEAFF
CDR3nt: TGTGCCAGTAGCGGGGACCCCTCGTGGGGGAACACTGAAGCTTTCTTT
j_gene: TRBJ1-1
abundance: NA
d_gene: NA
v_gene: TRBV19

CDR3aa: CASSFGSDYEQYF
CDR3nt: TGCGCCAGCAGCTTCGGTAGCGACTACGAGCAGTACTTC
j_gene: TRBJ2-7
abundance: once
d_gene: NA
v_gene: TRBV5-1

CDR3aa: CASSLGQKRNEKLFF
CDR3nt: TGCGCCAGCAGCCTCGGACAGAAACGAAATGAAAAACTGTTTTTT
j_gene: TRBJ1-4
abundance: few
d_gene: NA
v_gene: TRBV5-1

CDR3aa: CASSLDTGNQPQHF
CDR3nt: TGTGCCAGCAGCTTAGATACTGGTAATCAGCCCCAGCATTTT
j_gene: TRBJ1-5
abundance: NA
d_gene: NA
v_gene: TRBV11-2

CDR3aa: CASSLGPGDGYTF
CDR3nt: TGCGCCAGCAGCTTGGGGCCGGGGGATGGCTACACCTTC
j_gene: TRBJ1-2
abundance: NA
d_gene: NA
v_gene: TRBV5-1

CDR3aa: CASSYRDNGYTF
CDR3nt: TGTGCCAGTAGTTACCGGGATAATGGCTACACCTTC
j_gene: TRBJ1-2
abundance: NA
d_gene: NA
v_gene: TRBV19

CDR3aa: CASSPRADGSSGNTIYF
CDR3nt: TGTGCCAGCAGCCCAAGAGCGGACGGCAGCTCTGGAAACACCATATATTTT
j_gene: TRBJ1-3
abundance: NA
d_gene: NA
v_gene: TRBV7-2

CDR3aa: CASSPGGGRRDTQYF
CDR3nt: TGTGCCAGCAGCCCGGGGGGCGGGAGAAGGGATACGCAGTATTTT
j_gene: TRBJ2-3
abundance: NA
d_gene: NA
v_gene: TRBV11-2

CDR3aa: CASTLGINSNQPQHF
CDR3nt: TGTGCCAGCACTTTGGGGATTAATAGCAATCAGCCCCAGCATTTT
j_gene: TRBJ1-5
abundance: NA
d_gene: NA
v_gene: TRBV28

CDR3aa: CASSPGPSHTDTQYF
CDR3nt: TGTGCCAGCAGCCCCGGACCTTCCCACACAGATACGCAGTATTTT
j_gene: TRBJ2-3
abundance: NA
d_gene: NA
v_gene: TRBV7-2

CDR3aa: CASSVGDGANTGELFF
CDR3nt: TGTGCCAGCAGCGTAGGGGACGGCGCGAACACCGGGGAGCTGTTTTTT
j_gene: TRBJ2-2
abundance: NA
d_gene: NA
v_gene: TRBV9

CDR3aa: CASRRGAYNEQFF
CDR3nt: TGTGCCAGCAGGAGGGGGGCCTACAATGAGCAGTTCTTC
j_gene: TRBJ2-1
abundance: NA
d_gene: NA
v_gene: TRBV2

CDR3aa: CASSSGSENEKLFF
CDR3nt: TGCGCCAGCAGCTCGGGGTCGGAGAATGAAAAACTGTTTTTT
j_gene: TRBJ1-4
abundance: once
d_gene: NA
v_gene: TRBV5-1

CDR3aa: CASSEPREGGELFF
CDR3nt: TGCGCCAGCAGTGAGCCGCGGGAGGGCGGGGAGCTGTTTTTT
j_gene: TRBJ2-2
abundance: NA
d_gene: TRBD2
v_gene: TRBV10-1

CDR3aa: CASSLASGQTYEQYF
CDR3nt: TGTGCCAGCAGCTTAGCGAGCGGACAGACCTACGAGCAGTACTTC
j_gene: TRBJ2-7
abundance: once
d_gene: NA
v_gene: TRBV7-9

CDR3aa: CASTIAGASEQYF
CDR3nt: TGTGCCAGCACAATTGCGGGAGCTAGCGAGCAGTACTTC
j_gene: TRBJ2-7
abundance: NA
d_gene: TRBD2
v_gene: TRBV6-5

CDR3aa: CAWNTGQRNYGYTF
CDR3nt: TGTGCCTGGAACACTGGACAGCGTAACTATGGCTACACCTTC
j_gene: TRBJ1-2
abundance: NA
d_gene: NA
v_gene: TRBV30

CDR3aa: CASSESWGGNEKLFF
CDR3nt: TGTGCCAGCAGTGAATCATGGGGAGGTAATGAAAAACTGTTTTTT
j_gene: TRBJ1-4
abundance: NA
d_gene: NA
v_gene: TRBV25-1

CDR3aa: CASSFNRGWYTEAFF
CDR3nt: TGTGCCAGCAGCTTTAACAGGGGATGGTACACTGAAGCTTTCTTT
j_gene: TRBJ1-1
abundance: NA
d_gene: TRBD1
v_gene: TRBV7-8

CDR3aa: CASSAGTGDTDTQYF
CDR3nt: TGTGCCAGCAGCGCCGGGACAGGGGACACAGATACGCAGTATTTT
j_gene: TRBJ2-3
abundance: NA
d_gene: TRBD1
v_gene: TRBV5-5

CDR3aa: CASSSPGHSSYEQYF
CDR3nt: TGTGCCAGCAGTTCACCGGGACATAGCTCCTACGAGCAGTACTTC
j_gene: TRBJ2-7
abundance: NA
d_gene: NA
v_gene: TRBV28

CDR3aa: CASTRDSRFYGYTF
CDR3nt: TGTGCCAGTACCAGGGACAGTCGCTTCTATGGCTACACCTTC
j_gene: TRBJ1-2
abundance: NA
d_gene: TRBD1
v_gene: TRBV19

CDR3aa: CASSTGRSTEAFF
CDR3nt: TGTGCCAGTTCGACAGGGAGGTCCACTGAAGCTTTCTTT
j_gene: TRBJ1-1
abundance: NA
d_gene: TRBD1
v_gene: TRBV14

CDR3aa: CAWTEQGYTEAFF
CDR3nt: TGTGCCTGGACTGAGCAGGGATACACTGAAGCTTTCTTT
j_gene: TRBJ1-1
abundance: NA
d_gene: NA
v_gene: TRBV30

CDR3aa: CASRPQGAGNTIYF
CDR3nt: TGTGCCAGCAGACCACAGGGGGCGGGAAACACCATATATTTT
j_gene: TRBJ1-3
abundance: NA
d_gene: TRBD1
v_gene: TRBV6-6

CDR3aa: CASSLGAGGFIDTQYF
CDR3nt: TGTGCCAGCAGTTTAGGAGCGGGAGGGTTTATAGATACGCAGTATTTT
j_gene: TRBJ2-3
abundance: once
d_gene: TRBD2
v_gene: TRBV28

CDR3aa: CASSLPRGPTGGNTIYF
CDR3nt: TGTGCCAGCAGTTTACCCCGTGGCCCGACCGGGGGAAACACCATATATTTT
j_gene: TRBJ1-3
abundance: NA
d_gene: NA
v_gene: TRBV28

CDR3aa: CASSLQENTEAFF
CDR3nt: TGTGCCAGCAGCTTACAGGAGAACACTGAAGCTTTCTTT
j_gene: TRBJ1-1
abundance: NA
d_gene: NA
v_gene: TRBV7-2

CDR3aa: CASSSRDGMNTEAFF
CDR3nt: TGTGCCAGCAGTTCCCGGGACGGGATGAACACTGAAGCTTTCTTT
j_gene: TRBJ1-1
abundance: NA
d_gene: NA
v_gene: TRBV27

CDR3aa: CASSFRTSANTDTQYF
CDR3nt: TGTGCCAGCAGCTTTAGGACTAGCGCTAACACAGATACGCAGTATTTT
j_gene: TRBJ2-3
abundance: once
d_gene: TRBD2
v_gene: TRBV3-1/TRBV3-2

CDR3aa: CASSLGDSGSHYEQYF
CDR3nt: TGTGCCAGCAGTTTGGGGGACAGCGGGAGCCACTACGAGCAGTACTTC
j_gene: TRBJ2-7
abundance: NA
d_gene: NA
v_gene: TRBV7-2

CDR3aa: CASSLILADTDTQYF
CDR3nt: TGTGCCAGCAGCTTGATACTAGCAGACACAGATACGCAGTATTTT
j_gene: TRBJ2-3
abundance: NA
d_gene: NA
v_gene: TRBV5-4

CDR3aa: CASSQGGLPLHF
CDR3nt: TGTGCCAGCAGCCAGGGGGGGCTCCCCCTCCACTTT
j_gene: TRBJ1-6
abundance: NA
d_gene: NA
v_gene: TRBV3-1/TRBV3-2

CDR3aa: CASSLARWDTEAFF
CDR3nt: TGTGCCAGCAGTTTGGCCAGGTGGGACACTGAAGCTTTCTTT
j_gene: TRBJ1-1
abundance: NA
d_gene: NA
v_gene: TRBV28

CDR3aa: CSASSGNTEAFF
CDR3nt: TGCAGTGCTAGTTCGGGGAACACTGAAGCTTTCTTT
j_gene: TRBJ1-1
abundance: NA
d_gene: NA
v_gene: TRBV20-1

CDR3aa: CASSHERGQPQHF
CDR3nt: TGTGCCAGCAGCCACGAAAGGGGGCAGCCCCAGCATTTT
j_gene: TRBJ1-5
abundance: NA
d_gene: NA
v_gene: TRBV5-6

CDR3aa: CASRPGLAGGSYEQYF
CDR3nt: TGTGCCAGCAGACCGGGACTAGCGGGGGGTTCCTACGAGCAGTACTTC
j_gene: TRBJ2-7
abundance: NA
d_gene: TRBD2
v_gene: TRBV5-4

CDR3aa: CASSRRNEKLFF
CDR3nt: TGTGCCAGCAGCAGGAGAAATGAAAAACTGTTTTTT
j_gene: TRBJ1-4
abundance: once
d_gene: NA
v_gene: TRBV3-1/TRBV3-2

CDR3aa: CASSPDTSRTYEQYF
CDR3nt: TGTGCCAGCAGCCCGGACACGTCGAGGACCTACGAGCAGTACTTC
j_gene: TRBJ2-7
abundance: NA
d_gene: NA
v_gene: TRBV4-2

CDR3aa: CASSPPGLASDTQYF
CDR3nt: TGTGCCAGCAGCCCCCCGGGACTAGCATCCGATACGCAGTATTTT
j_gene: TRBJ2-3
abundance: NA
d_gene: TRBD2
v_gene: TRBV9

CDR3aa: CASSSTNTEAFF
CDR3nt: TGTGCCAGCAGTTCCACGAACACTGAAGCTTTCTTT
j_gene: TRBJ1-1
abundance: NA
d_gene: NA
v_gene: TRBV6-5

CDR3aa: CASSASPGHFEGYTF
CDR3nt: TGTGCCAGCAGCGCCTCACCAGGACATTTTGAGGGCTACACCTTC
j_gene: TRBJ1-2
abundance: NA
d_gene: NA
v_gene: TRBV2

CDR3aa: CASSPGVGGNYDEQFF
CDR3nt: TGCGCCAGCAGCCCCGGAGTGGGGGGAAACTATGATGAGCAGTTCTTC
j_gene: TRBJ2-1
abundance: NA
d_gene: NA
v_gene: TRBV5-1

CDR3aa: CASSPGGGSSYNEQFF
CDR3nt: TGTGCCAGCAGCCCGGGAGGCGGGAGCTCCTACAATGAGCAGTTCTTC
j_gene: TRBJ2-1
abundance: NA
d_gene: TRBD2
v_gene: TRBV5-5

CDR3aa: CASSLSVGGIHEQYF
CDR3nt: TGTGCCAGCAGTTTATCGGTCGGGGGGATCCACGAGCAGTACTTC
j_gene: TRBJ2-7
abundance: NA
d_gene: TRBD2
v_gene: TRBV27

CDR3aa: CASSDGDRGYEQYF
CDR3nt: TGTGCCAGCAGTGATGGGGACAGGGGCTACGAGCAGTACTTC
j_gene: TRBJ2-7
abundance: NA
d_gene: TRBD1
v_gene: TRBV27

CDR3aa: CATSRDLGQQDYGYTF
CDR3nt: TGTGCCACCAGCAGAGATTTGGGCCAGCAAGACTATGGCTACACCTTC
j_gene: TRBJ1-2
abundance: NA
d_gene: NA
v_gene: TRBV15

CDR3aa: CASRHGTGTYEQYF
CDR3nt: TGTGCCAGCCGACACGGGACAGGGACCTACGAGCAGTACTTC
j_gene: TRBJ2-7
abundance: NA
d_gene: TRBD1
v_gene: TRBV5-6